Listed here are 17 T cell receptor beta chains from one sample, sequenced in a study of T cell therapy after organ transplantation. The antigens these receptors bind are not known. Measured with immunoSEQ multiplex PCR; TCRdb has only the in-frame clones, and not every one. The profile shows 44,000 or so clones, about 94% of them singletons. This specimen was CD8+ T cells from blood, taken before autologous CMV-specific T cell therapy. These receptors came from a human patient who had received a solid organ transplant and had CMV disease.

The V call is TRBV19, the J call TRBJ1-4, with D perhaps TRBD1 (5 bases). Per germline, CDR1 LNHDA and CDR2 SQIVND (reference sequence). CDR3 size: 15 residues. V was clipped by 4 bases and J by 0 bases, with 9 bases between them. The CDR3 DNA reads TGTGCCAGTAGTAGGTGGACATCAACTAATGAAAAACTGTTTTTT. Amino acids: CASSRWTSTNEKLFF.

The rearrangement links TRBV7-6 to TRBJ1-5, with a tentative D call TRBD1 (5 bases). CDR3 length equals 17 residues. The V end was cut by 2 bases, the J end by 1 base, with 15 bases between. In germline, CDR1 is SGHVS, CDR2 FNYEAQ. This CDR3 is CASSLLGAAGSNQPQHF. CDR3 nucleotide sequence: TGTGCCAGCAGCTTACTTGGGGCCGCAGGGAGCAATCAGCCCCAGCATTTT.

J is TRBJ2-1 and V is TRBV27, with D perhaps matching TRBD2 (5 bases). This CDR3 spans 11 amino acids. CDR1 and CDR2 from the germline V gene are MNHEY and SMNVEV (reference sequence). V shed 2 bases and J shed 9 bases, with 5 bases lying between them. In DNA form, the CDR3 reads TGTGCCAGCAGTTTACGGGGTGAGCAGTTCTTC. It translates to CASSLRGEQFF.

In this sample, this clone turned up a few times. The genes are TRBV5-1 and TRBJ2-3, with TRBD2 matching 15 bases. CDR1 is SGHRS, CDR2 YFSETQ, per germline. CDR3 size: 16 residues. V shed 4 bases, J shed 4 bases, and the junction held 4 bases outside the gene matches. CDR3 in amino acids: CASSTGLAGGADTQYF. CDR3 sequence (DNA): TGCGCCAGCAGCACGGGACTAGCGGGGGGCGCAGATACGCAGTATTTT.

The genes are TRBV11-2 and TRBJ2-5; D is undetermined. V was trimmed by 0 bases and J by 4 bases, leaving 3 bases between them. Germline loops: CDR1 SGHAT, CDR2 FQNNGV. The CDR3 contains 12 residues. The CDR3 is CASSLDTETQYF. Here the CDR3 DNA reads TGTGCCAGCAGCTTAGATACAGAGACCCAGTACTTC. The full variable domain, rest sourced from reference TRBV11-2 and TRBJ2-5, is EAGVAQSPRYKIIEKRQSVAFWCNPISGHATLYWYQQILGQGPKLLIQFQNNGVVDDSQLPKDRFSAERLKGVDSTLKIQPAKLEDSAVYLCASSLDTETQYFGPGTRLLVL.

The CDR3 sequence is CASSSRGGPTEAFF. Here the CDR3 DNA reads TGCGCCAGCAGCAGCAGGGGGGGGCCCACTGAAGCTTTCTTT. The gene calls are TRBV4-1 and TRBJ1-1, with TRBD1 matching 7 bases. This CDR3 is 14 amino acids long. Germline CDR1 is MGHRA and CDR2 is YSYEKL. The V and J ends lost 5 bases and 4 bases, in that order; junction bases with no gene match: 7.

The CDR3 is CASSSRDGIDHNEQFF. For the CDR3, the DNA is TGTGCCAGCAGCTCTCGGGACGGGATCGATCACAATGAGCAGTTCTTC. V and J are TRBV11-1 and TRBJ2-1, with D perhaps being TRBD1 or TRBD2 (5 bases each). In germline, CDR1 is SGHAT, CDR2 FQDESV (reference sequence). V was clipped by 4 bases and J by 5 bases, with 18 bases between them. The CDR3 is 16 amino acids.

The chain has TRBV27 and TRBJ2-1; D is perhaps TRBD1 (5 bases). Looked up from germline, CDR1 is MNHEY and CDR2 is SMNVEV (reference sequence). Trimming shortened V by 3 bases and J by 6 bases, and 9 bases separated the two germline ends. CDR3 length: 13 residues. The CDR3 DNA reads TGTGCCAGCAGTTTCGTGGACACCAATGAGCAGTTCTTC. Protein: CASSFVDTNEQFF.

The genes are TRBV29-1 and TRBJ1-2; D not resolved. Deletions cut 3 bases from V and 0 bases from J, with 11 bases between. The CDR3 runs to 14 residues. In germline, CDR1 is SQVTM, CDR2 ANQGSEA. This CDR3 reads CSVDPSWTNYGYTF. The CDR3 nucleotides are TGCAGCGTTGACCCCTCATGGACTAACTATGGCTACACCTTC.

This chain connects TRBV4-1 to TRBJ2-2; D is possibly TRBD2 (5 bases). The CDR3 has 15 amino acids. Germline CDR1 is MGHRA and CDR2 is YSYEKL. V lost 5 bases and J 8 bases, leaving 18 bases between the germline ends. CDR3 protein: CASSERDILGGELFF. DNA for the CDR3: TGCGCCAGCAGCGAACGGGATATTTTGGGGGGGGAGCTGTTTTTT.

In its sample, this clone was seen once. The chain recombines TRBV19 with TRBJ1-1; D may be TRBD1 (5 bases). The CDR3 is made up of 13 amino acids. The V end was cut by 4 bases, the J end by 1 base, with 7 bases between. Per the germline V gene, CDR1 is LNHDA and CDR2 is SQIVND (reference sequence). The CDR3 loop reads CASSKGWNTEAFF. Here the CDR3 DNA reads TGTGCCAGTAGTAAGGGGTGGAACACTGAAGCTTTCTTT.

The chain carries TRBV19 and TRBJ2-7; TRBD2 agrees at 12 bases. V was clipped by 6 bases and J by 2 bases; unmatched bases: 5. CDR3 length equals 15 residues. Germline CDR1 reads LNHDA; CDR2 reads SQIVND (reference sequence). The CDR3 loop reads CASSGTSGRTYEQYF. The CDR3 DNA sequence: TGTGCCAGTAGCGGGACTAGCGGGCGAACCTACGAGCAGTACTTC.

The chain employs TRBV7-9 and TRBJ2-5; maybe TRBD2 (6 bases). Germline V gives CDR1 SEHNR, CDR2 FQNEAQ (reference sequence). The CDR3 sequence is 17 residues long. The ends were cut back, 1 base at V and 2 bases at J, with 17 bases in the middle. The CDR3 DNA follows: TGTGCCAGCAGCTTAGATGGGAGTGGGAGGTATCAAGAGACCCAGTACTTC. Translation gives CASSLDGSGRYQETQYF.

V gene TRBV19 combines with J gene TRBJ2-7; no definite D call. CDR3 size: 13 residues. The ends were cut back, 2 bases at V and 1 base at J, with 6 bases in the middle. Germline values: CDR1 LNHDA, CDR2 SQIVND (reference sequence). DNA of the CDR3: TGTGCCAGTAGTATATCGGAATCCTACGAGCAGTACTTC. Encoded protein: CASSISESYEQYF.

The chain has TRBV6-5 and TRBJ2-1; D remains ambiguous. The V gene's germline CDR1 is MNHEY and CDR2 SVGAGI. The V and J ends lost 0 bases and 4 bases respectively, with 4 bases between them. The CDR3 contains 13 residues. The CDR3 spells CASSYSIYNEQFF. The CDR3 nucleotides are TGTGCCAGCAGTTACTCTATTTACAATGAGCAGTTCTTC.

The V and J genes are TRBV2 and TRBJ2-3; D unresolved. Trimming shortened V by 4 bases and J by 1 base, and 15 bases separated the two germline ends. CDR3 length: 16 amino acids. Germline V gene data show CDR1 as SNHLY and CDR2 as FYNNEI. The CDR3 DNA reads as TGTGCCAGCAGTGTATTCGGGCAAGGCGGCACAGATACGCAGTATTTT. It yields the protein CASSVFGQGGTDTQYF.

This sequence joins TRBV5-4 and TRBJ2-7, with TRBD1 matching 9 bases. CDR1 and CDR2 from the germline V gene are SGHNT and YYREEE (reference sequence). The CDR3 spans 14 residues. The trim removed 4 bases at V and 5 bases at J, leaving 7 bases unmatched. The CDR3 spells CASSLTGGRDEQYF. Written as DNA, the CDR3 is TGTGCCAGCAGCCTTACAGGGGGCCGGGACGAGCAGTACTTC.